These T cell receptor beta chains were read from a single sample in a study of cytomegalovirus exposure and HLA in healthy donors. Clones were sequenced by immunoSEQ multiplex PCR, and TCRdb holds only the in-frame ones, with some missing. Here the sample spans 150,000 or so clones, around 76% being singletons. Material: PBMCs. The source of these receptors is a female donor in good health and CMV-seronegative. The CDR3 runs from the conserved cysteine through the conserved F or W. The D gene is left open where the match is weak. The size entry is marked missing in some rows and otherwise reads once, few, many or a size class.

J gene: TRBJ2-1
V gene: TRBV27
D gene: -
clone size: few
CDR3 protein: CASTSGPFGRGYNEQFF
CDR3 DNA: TGTGCCAGCACATCCGGTCCGTTCGGACGGGGCTACAATGAGCAGTTCTTC

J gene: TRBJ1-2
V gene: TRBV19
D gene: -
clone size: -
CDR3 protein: CASSTDIYGYTF
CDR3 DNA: TGTGCCAGTAGTACCGACATCTATGGCTACACCTTC

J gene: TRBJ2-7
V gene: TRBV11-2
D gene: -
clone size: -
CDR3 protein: CASRDSGSSYEQYF
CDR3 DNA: TGTGCCAGCCGGGACTCCGGAAGCTCCTACGAGCAGTACTTC

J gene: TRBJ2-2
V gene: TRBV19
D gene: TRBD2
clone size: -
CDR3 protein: CASSIEWLAGVAGELFF
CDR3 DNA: TGTGCCAGTAGTATAGAGTGGCTAGCGGGAGTTGCCGGGGAGCTGTTTTTT

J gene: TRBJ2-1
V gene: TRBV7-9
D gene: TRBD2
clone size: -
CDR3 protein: CASSWGLAGDEQFF
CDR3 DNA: TGTGCCAGCAGCTGGGGACTAGCTGGCGATGAGCAGTTCTTC

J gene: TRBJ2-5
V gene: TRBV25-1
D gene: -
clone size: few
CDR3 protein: CASKGRHQETQYF
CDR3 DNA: TGTGCCAGCAAAGGCAGGCACCAAGAGACCCAGTACTTC

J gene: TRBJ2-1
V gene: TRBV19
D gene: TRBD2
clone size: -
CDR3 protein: CASSIIPGGGDNEQFF
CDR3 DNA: TGTGCCAGTAGTATCATCCCCGGGGGAGGGGACAATGAGCAGTTCTTC

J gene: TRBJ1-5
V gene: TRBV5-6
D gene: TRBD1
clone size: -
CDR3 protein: CASSQMDRDQQPQHF
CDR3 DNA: TGTGCCAGCAGCCAAATGGACAGGGATCAACAGCCTCAGCATTTT

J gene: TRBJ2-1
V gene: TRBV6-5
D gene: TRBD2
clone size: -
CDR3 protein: CASSYSQAGAYNEQFF
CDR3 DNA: TGTGCCAGCAGTTACTCCCAAGCGGGAGCATACAATGAGCAGTTCTTC

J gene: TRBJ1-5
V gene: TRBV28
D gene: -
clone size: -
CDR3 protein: CASSPGTYSNQPQHF
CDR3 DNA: TGTGCCAGCAGTCCCGGGACATATAGCAATCAGCCCCAGCATTTT

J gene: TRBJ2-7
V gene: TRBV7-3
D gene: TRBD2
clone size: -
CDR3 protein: CASSTAAGYEQYF
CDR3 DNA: TGTGCCAGCAGCACCGCAGCGGGGTACGAGCAGTACTTC

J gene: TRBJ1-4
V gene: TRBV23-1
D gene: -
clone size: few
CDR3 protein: CASSPNRQEVFF
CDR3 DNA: TGCGCCAGCAGTCCGAACCGACAGGAAGTGTTTTTT

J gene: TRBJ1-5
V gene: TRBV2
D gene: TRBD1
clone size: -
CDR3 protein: CASTSTGGHQPQHF
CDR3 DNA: TGTGCCAGCACCTCGACAGGGGGCCATCAGCCCCAGCATTTT

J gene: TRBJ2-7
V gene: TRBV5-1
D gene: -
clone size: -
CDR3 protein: CASSLGGQSFYEQYF
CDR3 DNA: TGCGCCAGCAGCTTGGGTGGACAGAGCTTTTACGAGCAGTACTTC

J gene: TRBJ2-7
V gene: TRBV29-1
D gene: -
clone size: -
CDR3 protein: CSVGKAYEQYF
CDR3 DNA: TGCAGCGTTGGTAAAGCATACGAGCAGTACTTC

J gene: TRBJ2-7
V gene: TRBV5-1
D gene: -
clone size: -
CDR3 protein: CASSLPLPGEQYF
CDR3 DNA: TGCGCCAGCAGCTTACCGCTACCTGGCGAGCAGTACTTC

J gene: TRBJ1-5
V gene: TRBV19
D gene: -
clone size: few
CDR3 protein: CASTQVLSNQPQHF
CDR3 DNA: TGTGCCAGTACCCAGGTTTTAAGCAATCAGCCCCAGCATTTT

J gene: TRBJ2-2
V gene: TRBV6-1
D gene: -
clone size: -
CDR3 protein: CASSEARTVNTGELFF
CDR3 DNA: TGTGCCAGCAGTGAAGCTCGGACAGTGAACACCGGGGAGCTGTTTTTT

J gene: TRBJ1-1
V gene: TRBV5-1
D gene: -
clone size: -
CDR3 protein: CASSLRDNSGAFF
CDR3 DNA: TGCGCCAGCAGCTTAAGGGACAACAGTGGGGCTTTCTTT

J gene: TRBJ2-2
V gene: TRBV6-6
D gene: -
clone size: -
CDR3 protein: CASRTLASNTGELFF
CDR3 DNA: TGTGCCAGCAGAACACTAGCTTCGAACACCGGGGAGCTGTTTTTT

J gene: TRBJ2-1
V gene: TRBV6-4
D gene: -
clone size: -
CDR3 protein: CASTKAGHHNEQFF
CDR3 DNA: TGTGCCAGCACCAAAGCAGGACACCACAATGAGCAGTTCTTC

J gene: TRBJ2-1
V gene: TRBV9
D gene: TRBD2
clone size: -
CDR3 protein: CASSVAGLAATYNEQFF
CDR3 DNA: TGTGCCAGCAGCGTAGCGGGACTAGCGGCTACCTACAATGAGCAGTTCTTC

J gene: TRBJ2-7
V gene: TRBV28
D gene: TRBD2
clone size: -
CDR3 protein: CASSFLAASYEQYF
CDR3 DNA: TGTGCCAGCAGTTTCCTAGCGGCCTCCTACGAGCAGTACTTC

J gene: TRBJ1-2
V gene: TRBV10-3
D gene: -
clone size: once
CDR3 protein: CAISGGQNYGYTF
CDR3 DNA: TGTGCCATCAGCGGAGGACAGAACTATGGCTACACCTTC

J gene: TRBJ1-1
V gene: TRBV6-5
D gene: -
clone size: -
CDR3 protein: CASSSHSTANTEAFF
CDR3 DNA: TGTGCCAGCAGTAGTCACTCAACAGCTAACACTGAAGCTTTCTTT

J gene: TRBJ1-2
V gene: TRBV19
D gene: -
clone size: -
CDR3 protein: CASSIDLETTYGYTF
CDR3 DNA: TGTGCCAGTAGTATAGATCTAGAAACCACGTATGGCTACACCTTC

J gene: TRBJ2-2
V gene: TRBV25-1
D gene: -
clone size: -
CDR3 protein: CASSGGTTGELFF
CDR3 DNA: TGTGCCAGCAGTGGCGGGACCACCGGGGAGCTGTTTTTT

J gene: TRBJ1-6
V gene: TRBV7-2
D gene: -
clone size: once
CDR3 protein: CASSPNRSGVSGSPLHF
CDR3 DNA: TGTGCCAGCAGCCCAAACCGCTCGGGAGTCAGTGGGTCACCCCTCCACTTT

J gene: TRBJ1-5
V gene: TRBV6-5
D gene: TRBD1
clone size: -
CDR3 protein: CASSYGQALSNQPQHF
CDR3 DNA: TGTGCCAGCAGTTACGGACAGGCCCTTAGCAATCAGCCCCAGCATTTT

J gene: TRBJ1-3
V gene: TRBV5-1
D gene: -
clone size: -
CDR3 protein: CASSLGGEDGNTIYF
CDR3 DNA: TGCGCCAGCAGCTTGGGGGGGGAAGACGGAAACACCATATATTTT

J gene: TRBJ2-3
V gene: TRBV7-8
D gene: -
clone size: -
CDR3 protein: CASSENGDTQYF
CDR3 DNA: TGTGCCAGCAGCGAAAACGGGGATACGCAGTATTTT

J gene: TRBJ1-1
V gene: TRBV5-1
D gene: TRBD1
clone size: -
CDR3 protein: CASSATGAGTEAFF
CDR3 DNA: TGCGCCAGCAGCGCGACAGGGGCAGGCACTGAAGCTTTCTTT

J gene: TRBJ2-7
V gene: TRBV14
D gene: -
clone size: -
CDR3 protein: CASSQEGRGPYEQYF
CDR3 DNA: TGTGCCAGCAGCCAAGAAGGGCGGGGTCCCTACGAGCAGTACTTC

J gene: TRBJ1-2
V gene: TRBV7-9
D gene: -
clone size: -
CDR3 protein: CASSSYRDRDWDYTF
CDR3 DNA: TGTGCCAGCAGCTCCTACAGGGACCGAGACTGGGACTACACCTTC

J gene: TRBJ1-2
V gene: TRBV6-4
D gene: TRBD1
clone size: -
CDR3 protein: CASRQTGGDYGYTF
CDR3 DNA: TGTGCCAGCAGACAGACAGGGGGCGACTATGGCTACACCTTC

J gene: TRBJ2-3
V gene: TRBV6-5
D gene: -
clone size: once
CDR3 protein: CASSSPSRGDTQYF
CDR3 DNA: TGTGCCAGCAGTTCCCCGTCCCGGGGAGATACGCAGTATTTT

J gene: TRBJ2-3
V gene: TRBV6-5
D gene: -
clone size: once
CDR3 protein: CASSLGGRQYF
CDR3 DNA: TGTGCCAGCAGCCTCGGGGGGCGTCAGTATTTT

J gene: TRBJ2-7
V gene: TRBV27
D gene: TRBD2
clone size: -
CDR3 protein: CASSRTSGGPRSYEQYF
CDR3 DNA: TGTGCCAGCAGTCGGACTAGCGGGGGGCCACGCTCCTACGAGCAGTACTTC

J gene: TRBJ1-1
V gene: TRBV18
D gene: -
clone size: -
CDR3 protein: CASSPQTGNTEAFF
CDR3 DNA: TGTGCCAGCTCACCCCAGACGGGGAACACTGAAGCTTTCTTT

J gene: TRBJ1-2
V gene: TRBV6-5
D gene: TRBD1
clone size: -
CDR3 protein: CASSYGGTGIGYTF
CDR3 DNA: TGTGCCAGCAGTTACGGAGGGACAGGGATTGGCTACACCTTC

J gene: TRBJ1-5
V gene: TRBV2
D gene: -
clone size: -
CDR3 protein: CASRSDYNQPQHF
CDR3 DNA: TGTGCCAGCAGGAGTGATTACAATCAGCCCCAGCATTTT

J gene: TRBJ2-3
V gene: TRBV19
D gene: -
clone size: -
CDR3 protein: CASTDARDTQYF
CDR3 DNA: TGTGCCAGTACAGACGCGAGGGATACGCAGTATTTT

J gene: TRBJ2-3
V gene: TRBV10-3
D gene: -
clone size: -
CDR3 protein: CAISGLAGMGTDTQYF
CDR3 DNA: TGTGCCATCAGTGGCTTGGCGGGGATGGGCACAGATACGCAGTATTTT

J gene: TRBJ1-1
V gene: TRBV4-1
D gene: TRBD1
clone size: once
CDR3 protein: CASSVRGQFNTEAFF
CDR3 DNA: TGCGCCAGCAGCGTACGGGGACAGTTTAACACTGAAGCTTTCTTT

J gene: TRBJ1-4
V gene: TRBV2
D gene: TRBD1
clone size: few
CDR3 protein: CARSAGQGIEKLFF
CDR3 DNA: TGTGCCAGAAGCGCTGGACAGGGTATTGAAAAACTGTTTTTT